Listed below are T cell receptor beta chains from one sample, sequenced in a study of blood T cell repertoires in COVID-19. Clones were read by immunoSEQ multiplex PCR, and TCRdb kept only the in-frame ones, dropping some. The sample shows about 150,000 clones, 84% of them seen only once. Sequencing was performed on peripheral blood. Receptors were obtained from a woman between 50 and 59 years old with acute or convalescent COVID-19. Each CDR3 is given with its conserved first and last residue. A D gene is named only where the DNA matches it firmly. A clone size is listed for some rows: how often the clone was seen (once, few, many), or a class if it is expanded.

j_call d_call v_call clone_size cdr3_nt cdr3_aa
TRBJ1-5 TRBD1 TRBV19 - TGTGCCAGTAGAACACTGACAGGGGGATATAGCAATCAGCCCCAGCATTTT CASRTLTGGYSNQPQHF
TRBJ2-5 TRBD1 TRBV12-3/TRBV12-4 - TGTGCCAGCAGCCAATTGGACAGGGGGGACCAGTACTTC CASSQLDRGDQYF
TRBJ1-6 - TRBV18 - TGTGCCAGCTCACGCATTAGGGGTTCGAATAATTCACCCCTCCACTTT CASSRIRGSNNSPLHF
TRBJ2-1 TRBD2 TRBV23-1 - TGCGCCAGCAGTCAACTTATACCGGGACTAGCGGGAGGGCCTCGCAATGAGCAGTTCTTC CASSQLIPGLAGGPRNEQFF
TRBJ2-7 TRBD2 TRBV28 - TGTGCCAGCAGTTCATTAGCGGGAGAAGGTCTGCGTGAGCAGTACTTC CASSSLAGEGLREQYF
TRBJ2-5 - TRBV7-2 - TGTGCCAGCAGCTTAGTTAGCTGGGTTCAAGAGACCCAGTACTTC CASSLVSWVQETQYF
TRBJ1-2 TRBD1 TRBV19 - TGTGCCAGTAGACGCACCGGGACAGCAGCTAACTATGGCTACACCTTC CASRRTGTAANYGYTF
TRBJ2-1 TRBD2 TRBV4-1 - TGCGCCAGCAGGGGGGGACTAGCGGGAAACAATGAGCAGTTCTTC CASRGGLAGNNEQFF
TRBJ1-3 TRBD1 TRBV5-1 - TGCGCCAGCAGCACGGGGACAGGCAACTCTGGAAACACCATATATTTT CASSTGTGNSGNTIYF
TRBJ1-2 - TRBV6-5 - TGTGCCAGCACCCAGGGCTCTCTTGGCTACACCTTC CASTQGSLGYTF
TRBJ2-7 TRBD1 TRBV7-3 - TGTGCCAGCAGCTCTGGGACAGGGGGCGAGCAGTACTTC CASSSGTGGEQYF
TRBJ2-6 TRBD1 TRBV2 - TGTGCCAGCGGGACAGGAGCCGTCTCTGGGGCCAACGTCCTGACTTTC CASGTGAVSGANVLTF
TRBJ2-2 - TRBV10-3 - TGTGCCATCAGTGAGTCGGCGGCGGGGATTCCCGGGGAGCTGTTTTTT CAISESAAGIPGELFF
TRBJ2-1 - TRBV9 - TGTGCCAGCAGCGTAGAACGGGACTCCTACAATGAGCAGTTCTTC CASSVERDSYNEQFF
TRBJ2-7 - TRBV23-1 - TGCGCCAGCAGTCAAGGTAGAGTAGCCGACGGCCTGGCTATCTGCTACGAGCAGTACTTC CASSQGRVADGLAICYEQYF
TRBJ2-5 TRBD2 TRBV7-2 - TGTGCCAGCAGCCCTCTAGCGGGGGTCGAGACCCAGTACTTC CASSPLAGVETQYF
TRBJ2-7 - TRBV27 - TGTGCCAGCAGTTCCCCGGGAAGGCCCTACGAGCAGTACTTC CASSSPGRPYEQYF
TRBJ2-1 - TRBV27 - TGTGCCAGCAGTTTATTGGGCTTAGAGCAGTTCTTC CASSLLGLEQFF
TRBJ1-3 - TRBV27 - TGTGCCAGCAGTTTCTCAGGGGCTGGAAACACCATATATTTT CASSFSGAGNTIYF
TRBJ2-1 TRBD2 TRBV6-4 - TGTGCCAGCAGTTCTAGCGGGAGCTCCTACAATGAGCAGTTCTTC CASSSSGSSYNEQFF
TRBJ2-3 - TRBV7-8 - TGTGCCTGCGGAGGAACCTCATACACAGATACGCAGTATTTT CACGGTSYTDTQYF
TRBJ2-7 TRBD1 TRBV15 - TGTGCCACCAGCAGGGACAGGGGGCCTTACGAGCAGTACTTC CATSRDRGPYEQYF
TRBJ1-2 - TRBV18 - TGTGCCAGCTCACAAGGGGATGGCTACACCTTC CASSQGDGYTF
TRBJ2-7 TRBD1 TRBV5-1 - TGCGCCAGCAGCTTGGTCGGACAGGGGGACTACGAGCAGTACTTC CASSLVGQGDYEQYF
TRBJ1-1 - TRBV19 - TGTGCCAGTAGTATCAGGCAGGGGAGCACTGAAGCTTTCTTT CASSIRQGSTEAFF
TRBJ1-6 - TRBV6-6 - TGTGCCAGCAGTTTACAGTATAATTCACCCCTCCACTTT CASSLQYNSPLHF
TRBJ2-7 TRBD1 TRBV19 - TGTGCCAGTAGTATAGAAGGGACAGGGTCCGCCTACGAGCAGTACTTC CASSIEGTGSAYEQYF
TRBJ2-7 - TRBV10-1 - TGCGCCAGCAGTGAGTCAAAAGACAGAGACTCCTACGAGCAGTACTTC CASSESKDRDSYEQYF
TRBJ1-1 - TRBV27 - TGTGCCAGCAGTTTGGGGCAGGGTTATAGCTTGGCTGAAGCTTTCTTT CASSLGQGYSLAEAFF
TRBJ2-7 TRBD2 TRBV28 - TGTGCCAGCACCCGAGCTAGCGGGAGTTGGGGCGAGCAGTACTTC CASTRASGSWGEQYF
TRBJ1-2 - TRBV6-2/TRBV6-3 few TGTGCCAGCAGCGACACCTATGGCTACACCTTC CASSDTYGYTF
TRBJ2-7 - TRBV7-2 - TGTGCCAGCAGCTTTCAAAAGTCGCAGTTTTCCTACGAGCAGTACTTC CASSFQKSQFSYEQYF
TRBJ2-4 - TRBV7-2 - TGTGCCAGCAGCTTATTTCAGATGCCAAACATTCAGTACTTC CASSLFQMPNIQYF
TRBJ2-2 TRBD1 TRBV23-1 - TGCGCCAGTCCCAGCAGGACAGGGGGCGAGAACACCGGGGAGCTGTTTTTT CASPSRTGGENTGELFF
TRBJ1-6 TRBD1 TRBV7-9 - TGTGCCAGCAGCCCGACCGATACAGGGGGAAATTCACCCCTCCACTTT CASSPTDTGGNSPLHF
TRBJ1-2 - TRBV10-3 - TGTGCCATCAGTGGCCAGACAGGTTCCGGCTACACCTTC CAISGQTGSGYTF